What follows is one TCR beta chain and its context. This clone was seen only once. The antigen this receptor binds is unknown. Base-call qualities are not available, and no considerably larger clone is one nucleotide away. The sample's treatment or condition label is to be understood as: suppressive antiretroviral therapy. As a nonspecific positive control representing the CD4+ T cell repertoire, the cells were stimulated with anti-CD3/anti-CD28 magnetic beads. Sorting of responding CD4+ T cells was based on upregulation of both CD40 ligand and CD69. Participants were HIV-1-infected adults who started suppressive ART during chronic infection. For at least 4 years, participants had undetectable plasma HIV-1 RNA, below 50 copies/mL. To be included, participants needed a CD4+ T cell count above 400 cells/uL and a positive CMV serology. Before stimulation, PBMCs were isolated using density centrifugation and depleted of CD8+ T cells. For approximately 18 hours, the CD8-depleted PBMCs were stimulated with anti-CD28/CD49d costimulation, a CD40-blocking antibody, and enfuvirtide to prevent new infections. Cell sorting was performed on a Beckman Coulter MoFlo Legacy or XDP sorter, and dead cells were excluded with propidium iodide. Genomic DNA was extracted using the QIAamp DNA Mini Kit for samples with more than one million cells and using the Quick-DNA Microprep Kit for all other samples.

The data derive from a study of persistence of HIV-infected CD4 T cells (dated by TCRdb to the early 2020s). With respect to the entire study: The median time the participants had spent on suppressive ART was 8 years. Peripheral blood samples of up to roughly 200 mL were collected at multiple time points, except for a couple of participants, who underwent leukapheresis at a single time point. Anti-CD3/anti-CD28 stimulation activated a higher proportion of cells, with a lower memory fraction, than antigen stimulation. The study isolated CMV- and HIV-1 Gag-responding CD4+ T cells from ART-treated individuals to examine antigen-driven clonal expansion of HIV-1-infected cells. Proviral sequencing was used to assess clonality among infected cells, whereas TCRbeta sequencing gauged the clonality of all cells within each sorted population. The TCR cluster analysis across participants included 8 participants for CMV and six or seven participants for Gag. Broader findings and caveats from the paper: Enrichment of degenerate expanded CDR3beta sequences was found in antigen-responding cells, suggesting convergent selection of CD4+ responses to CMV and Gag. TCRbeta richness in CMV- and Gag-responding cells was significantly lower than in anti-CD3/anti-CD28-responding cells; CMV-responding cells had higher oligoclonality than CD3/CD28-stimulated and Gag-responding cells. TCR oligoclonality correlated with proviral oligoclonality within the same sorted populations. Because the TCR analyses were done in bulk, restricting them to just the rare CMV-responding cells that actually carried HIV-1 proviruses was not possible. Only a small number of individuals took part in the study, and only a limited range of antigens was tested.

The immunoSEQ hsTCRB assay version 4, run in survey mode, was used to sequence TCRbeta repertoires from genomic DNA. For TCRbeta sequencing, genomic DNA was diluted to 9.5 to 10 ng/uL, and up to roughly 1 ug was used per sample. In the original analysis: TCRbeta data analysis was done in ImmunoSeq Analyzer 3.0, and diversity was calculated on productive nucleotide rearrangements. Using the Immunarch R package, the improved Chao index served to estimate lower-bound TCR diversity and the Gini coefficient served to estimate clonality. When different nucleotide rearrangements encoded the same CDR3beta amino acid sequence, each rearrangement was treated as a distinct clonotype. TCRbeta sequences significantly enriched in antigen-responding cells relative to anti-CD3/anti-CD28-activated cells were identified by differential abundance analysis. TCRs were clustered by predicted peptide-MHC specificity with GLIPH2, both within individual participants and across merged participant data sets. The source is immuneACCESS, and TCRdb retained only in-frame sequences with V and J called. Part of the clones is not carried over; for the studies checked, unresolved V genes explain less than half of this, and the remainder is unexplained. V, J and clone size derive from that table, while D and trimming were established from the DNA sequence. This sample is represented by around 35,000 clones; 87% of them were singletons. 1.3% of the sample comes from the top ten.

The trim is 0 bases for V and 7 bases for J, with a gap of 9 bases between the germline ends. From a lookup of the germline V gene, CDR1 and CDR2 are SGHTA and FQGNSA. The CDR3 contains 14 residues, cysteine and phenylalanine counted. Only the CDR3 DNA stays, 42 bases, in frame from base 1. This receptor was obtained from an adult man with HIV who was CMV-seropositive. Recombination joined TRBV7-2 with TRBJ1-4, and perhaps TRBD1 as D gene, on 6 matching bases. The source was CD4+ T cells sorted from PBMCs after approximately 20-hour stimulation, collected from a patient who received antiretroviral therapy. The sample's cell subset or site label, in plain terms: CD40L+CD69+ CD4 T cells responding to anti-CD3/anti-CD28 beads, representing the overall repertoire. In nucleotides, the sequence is TGTGCCAGCAGCTTAGCAGGGGGGGGTGAAAAACTGTTTTTT. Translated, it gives CASSLAGGGEKLFF.